The 8 T cell receptor beta chains reported below all come from one sample, sequenced in a study of blood T cell repertoires in COVID-19. Sequencing was performed with immunoSEQ multiplex PCR; in TCRdb, only in-frame clones are kept and a portion is missing. Of 97,000 or so clones listed, around 90% are singletons. The sequencing input was peripheral blood. These receptors were collected from a woman in her forties or fifties with COVID-19, enrolled during active disease.

V and J are TRBV9 and TRBJ2-5, with 15 bases that match TRBD2. The V and J ends lost 4 bases and 2 bases, in that order; junction bases with no gene match: 9. Germline loops: CDR1 SGDLS, CDR2 YYNGEE. This CDR3 is 18 amino acids long. CDR3 residues: CASSPGLAGGNSQETQYF. The CDR3 nucleotides read TGTGCCAGCAGCCCTGGACTAGCGGGGGGGAACAGTCAAGAGACCCAGTACTTC.

The chain employs TRBV7-3 and TRBJ1-3; TRBD1 matches 11 bases. After removal of 4 bases from V and 2 bases from J, the junction contained 4 bases not matched to a gene. CDR1 is SGHTA and CDR2 is FQGTGA in the germline V gene. The CDR3 extends over 16 amino acids. The CDR3 region is CASSSGTGGPGNTIYF. The CDR3 DNA is TGTGCCAGCAGCTCCGGGACAGGGGGTCCTGGAAACACCATATATTTT.

The genes are TRBV6-6 and TRBJ1-3; D uncertain. The CDR3 spans 14 residues. Germline V gene lookup returns CDR1 MNHNY and CDR2 SVGAGI (reference sequence). Trimming removed 7 bases from V and 8 bases from J, with 18 bases in between. The CDR3 nucleotides read TGTGCCAGCACCCCCTCGACAAGGCTGGACACCATATATTTT. Translating gives CASTPSTRLDTIYF.

The chain uses TRBV7-9 and TRBJ2-3; TRBD1 agrees at 11 bases. J gave up 2 bases and V 6 bases, and 4 bases lay outside the gene matches. Germline assignment: CDR1 SEHNR and CDR2 FQNEAQ (reference sequence). The length of the CDR3 is 15 residues. The chain's CDR3 is CASRLGQGDTDTQYF. CDR3 coding DNA: TGTGCCAGCAGGCTGGGACAGGGGGACACAGATACGCAGTATTTT. The whole variable domain, filled in from reference TRBV7-9 and TRBJ2-3, reads DTGVSQNPRHKITKRGQNVTFRCDPISEHNRLYWYRQTLGQGPEFLTYFQNEAQLEKSRLLSDRFSAERPKGSFSTLEIQRTEQGDSAMYLCASRLGQGDTDTQYFGPGTRLTVL.

The chain joins TRBV2 to TRBJ2-1; possibly TRBD2 for D (6 bases). V was shortened by 6 bases and J by 8 bases, with 11 bases between the two germline ends. Germline assignment: CDR1 SNHLY and CDR2 FYNNEI. CDR3 length: 12 amino acids. CDR3 protein: CASRSTRDEQFF. The CDR3 coding sequence is TGTGCCAGCAGGTCGACTAGAGATGAGCAGTTCTTC.

The rearrangement links TRBV6-1 to TRBJ2-3; 11 bases line up with TRBD2. The CDR3 extends over 15 amino acids. The germline V gene encodes CDR1 MNHNS and CDR2 SASEGT. The V gene end was trimmed by 3 bases and the J gene end by 4 bases; junction bases not matched to a gene: 3. CDR3 DNA: TGTGCCAGCAGTGACGGTAGCGGGGGGGCAGATACGCAGTATTTT. Residues: CASSDGSGGADTQYF.

This chain links TRBV20-1 with TRBJ2-3; maybe TRBD2 (5 bases). CDR1 DFQATT and CDR2 SNEGSKA come from the germline V gene (reference sequence). Trimming removed 3 bases at V and 0 bases at J, with 13 bases between. The CDR3 extends over 15 amino acids. CDR3 nucleotide sequence: TGCAGTGCTAGTTGGTTCGGGGAGAGCACAGATACGCAGTATTTT. It yields the protein CSASWFGESTDTQYF.

As concerns this clone: The sample holds other DNA sequences that translate to the same CDR3. The chain carries TRBV5-1 and TRBJ2-3; D not certain. With 0 bases removed from V and 5 bases from J, the gap between germline ends came to 7 bases. This CDR3 has 13 residues. Germline CDR1 and CDR2: SGHRS and YFSETQ. DNA for the CDR3: TGCGCCAGCAGCTTGGCTGTTCTAGATACGCAGTATTTT. Translated, it gives CASSLAVLDTQYF.